Presented here are 2 T cell receptor beta chains from one specimen sequenced in a study of post-analysis software for immune sequencing data. Study conclusions and caveats: In patients, about five TRBV segments were more frequent than in controls, with TRBV5-6, TRBV5-1 and TRBV20-1 among them.

The TCR beta cDNA libraries contained unique molecular identifiers. TCRdb ran MiXCR on the PCR reads and lists one entry per CDR3 protein. The table lists around 710,000 distinct CDR3 sequences, about half of them singletons, with roughly 5.2% in the top ten. Their cognate antigens are unknown. Sequenced input: blood. The receptors come from a girl under 18 with multiple sclerosis.

Only one count was recorded for this clonotype. At one end the junction does not follow the germline gene, possibly because of a read error. The V call is TRBV30, the J call TRBJ1-2, with unresolved D. Germline V gene sequence: CDR1 GTSNPN, CDR2 SVGIG (reference sequence). CDR3 length: 14 amino acids. The chain's CDR3 is CAVAPRTVNYGYTF. CDR3 coding DNA: TGTGCCGTCGCCCCTCGGACGGTAAACTATGGCTACACATTC.

This clonotype was recorded once. The chain joins TRBV12-3 or TRBV12-4 to TRBJ1-2; D perhaps matches TRBD1 (5 bases). Deletions cut 5 bases from V and 12 bases from J, with 22 bases between. The CDR3 sequence is 14 residues long. As DNA, the CDR3 is TGTGCCAGCAGTCCCCCGACAGACCGATTCTCCCACACCTTC. Encoded protein: CASSPPTDRFSHTF.